The T cell receptor beta chain under discussion was sequenced for a study of blood T cell repertoires in COVID-19. Study summary: Nucleic acid was either cDNA or gDNA, and it came from T cells, B-cell-depleted T cells, or PBMCs.

V shed 1 base and J 5 bases; nucleotides not matched to a gene: 8. The CDR3 totals 16 residues. Germline V gene data show CDR1 as SGHDT and CDR2 as YYEEEE. Method: immunoSEQ multiplex PCR; TCRdb's copy keeps in-frame clones and lacks some. Of about 170,000 clones listed, around 82% are singletons. Material for sequencing was peripheral blood. This receptor was identified in a woman in her 70s who had recovered from COVID-19. The chain uses TRBV5-6 and TRBJ2-5, with 10 nucleotides matching TRBD2. The CDR3 reads CASSLLLAGEGETQYF. The CDR3 DNA reads TGTGCCAGCAGCTTGTTGCTAGCGGGAGAAGGGGAGACCCAGTACTTC. Combining the CDR3 with reference TRBV5-6 and TRBJ2-5 gives the whole variable domain DAGVTQSPTHLIKTRGQQVTLRCSPKSGHDTVSWYQQALGQGPQFIFQYYEEEERQRGNFPDRFSGHQFPNYSSELNVNALLLGDSALYLCASSLLLAGEGETQYFGPGTRLLVL.